This T cell receptor (beta chain) comes out of a study of CD8 T cells in ankylosing spondylitis. Researchers built TCR beta libraries using quantitative 5'-RACE with molecular barcodes. Each CDR3 protein is one row after TCRdb ran MiXCR on the 5' RACE reads. The sample shows around 120,000 distinct CDR3 sequences, under 30% of them seen only once. Study results and limitations: Some motif variants had been reported before (in reactive arthritis synovial fluid and blood).

V was clipped by 6 bases and J by 8 bases, with 16 bases between them. From germline, CDR1 is DFQATT and CDR2 SNEGSKA (reference sequence). The CDR3 is made up of 13 amino acids. This clonotype was counted a few times. What it binds is unknown. The TCR comes from a male donor with ankylosing spondylitis. The chain couples TRBV20-1 to TRBJ1-4; TRBD1 might be the D (6 bases). Sequenced input: synovial fluid, either unsorted or a sorted T cell fraction (not recorded which). Here the CDR3 reads CSAQTGLGEKLFF. CDR3 DNA: TGCAGTGCCCAAACAGGGCTAGGGGAAAAACTGTTTTTT.